These T cell receptor beta chains were read from a single sample in a study of T cells after yellow fever vaccination. Using its own MiXCR run on the 5' RACE reads, TCRdb lists one record per CDR3 protein. The sample lists more than 65,000 distinct CDR3 sequences; around 7.8% were seen once. The sample in question was CD8+ T cells sorted from PBMCs, obtained around 10 days after the first yellow fever vaccination. The receptors derive from a man aged 18 to 29 who received the YFV17D yellow fever vaccine. Each CDR3 is given with its conserved first and last residue. The D gene is left open where the match is weak. Rows may omit the clone size; those that give it use once, few, many or a size class.

clone_size | j_call | d_call | v_call | cdr3_aa | cdr3_nt
many | TRBJ2-3 | . | TRBV10-3 | CAIRSGAGTDTQYF | TGTGCCATCAGATCAGGGGCTGGCACAGATACGCAGTATTTT
many | TRBJ2-5 | TRBD2 | TRBV4-1 | CASSQYVAGETQYF | TGCGCCAGCAGCCAATATGTAGCGGGAGAGACCCAGTACTTC
many | TRBJ2-4 | TRBD2 | TRBV5-1 | CASSPPASGGPSIQYF | TGCGCCAGCAGCCCCCCCGCTAGCGGGGGGCCATCCATTCAGTACTTC
many | TRBJ2-1 | TRBD2 | TRBV11-2 | CASSLGAGGLDEQFF | TGTGCCAGCAGCTTAGGGGCGGGGGGTTTGGATGAGCAGTTCTTC
few | TRBJ1-4 | . | TRBV7-9 | CASSPSTTNEKLFF | TGTGCCAGCAGCCCAAGCACAACTAATGAAAAACTGTTTTTT
few | TRBJ2-5 | . | TRBV5-1 | CASSPRRLQETQYF | TGCGCCAGCAGCCCAAGACGGCTCCAAGAGACCCAGTACTTC
many | TRBJ1-2 | TRBD1 | TRBV12-3/TRBV12-4 | CASGDSTNYGYTF | TGTGCCAGCGGGGACAGTACTAACTATGGCTACACCTTC
few | TRBJ2-5 | TRBD2 | TRBV3-1 | CASSQVKAGEETQYF | TGTGCCAGCAGCCAAGTGAAGGCGGGGGAAGAGACCCAGTACTTC
. | TRBJ2-1 | . | TRBV6-2/TRBV6-3 | CASTYSRVLLDNEQFF | TGTGCCAGCACCTACTCCCGGGTCTTACTCGACAATGAGCAGTTCTTC
many | TRBJ1-5 | TRBD1 | TRBV4-3 | CASSRTGGQPQHF | TGCGCCAGCAGCCGAACAGGGGGTCAGCCCCAGCATTTT
. | TRBJ2-1 | . | TRBV6-9 | CASSFMRSLPYNEQFF | TGTGCCAGCAGTTTTATGAGGTCCCTCCCCTACAATGAGCAGTTCTTC
many | TRBJ2-3 | TRBD2 | TRBV11-2 | CASSEEPPTSGGNTDTQYF | TGTGCCAGCAGCGAAGAGCCCCCCACTAGCGGGGGGAACACAGATACGCAGTATTTT
few | TRBJ2-1 | . | TRBV27 | CASSKTFVVGEQFF | TGTGCCAGCAGTAAGACCTTTGTAGTCGGTGAGCAGTTCTTC
many | TRBJ2-3 | . | TRBV9 | CASSLDSPTDTQYF | TGTGCCAGCAGCCTAGACTCCCCAACAGATACGCAGTATTTT
many | TRBJ2-1 | . | TRBV4-2 | CASSQEGPGGFTEQFF | TGTGCCAGCAGCCAAGAAGGTCCGGGGGGCTTTACTGAGCAGTTCTTC
few | TRBJ2-7 | . | TRBV9 | CASSVTSSAYEQYF | TGTGCCAGCAGCGTAACCTCCTCTGCCTACGAGCAGTACTTC
few | TRBJ1-5 | . | TRBV10-3 | CAIKGAGNQPQHF | TGTGCCATCAAAGGGGCCGGCAATCAGCCCCAGCATTTT
few | TRBJ2-3 | . | TRBV7-2 | CASSWLGGTDTQYF | TGTGCCAGCAGCTGGCTGGGGGGAACAGATACGCAGTATTTT
. | TRBJ2-2 | . | TRBV20-1 | CSARSGEDTGELFF | TGCAGTGCTAGAAGTGGGGAGGACACCGGGGAGCTGTTTTTT
few | TRBJ1-1 | . | TRBV12-3/TRBV12-4 | CASSLWGSEAFF | TGTGCCAGCAGTTTATGGGGGTCCGAAGCTTTCTTT
. | TRBJ1-6 | TRBD1 | TRBV5-4 | CASRPGQSRSPLHF | TGTGCCAGCAGGCCGGGACAGTCCCGATCACCCCTCCACTTT
. | TRBJ2-3 | TRBD2 | TRBV5-4 | CASRSSSGGGADTQYF | TGTGCCAGCAGGTCGTCTAGCGGGGGGGGGGCAGATACGCAGTATTTT
many | TRBJ2-2 | . | TRBV7-6 | CASIKGPVAGTQNTGELFF | TGTGCCAGCATTAAAGGCCCCGTCGCCGGGACTCAGAACACCGGGGAGCTGTTTTTT
many | TRBJ1-1 | . | TRBV11-1 | CASRARGEVTEAFF | TGTGCCAGCAGGGCTCGAGGGGAGGTCACTGAAGCTTTCTTT
many | TRBJ1-2 | TRBD1 | TRBV12-3/TRBV12-4 | CASRIDRDPNYGYTF | TGTGCCAGCAGAATTGACAGGGATCCTAACTATGGCTACACCTTC
many | TRBJ2-5 | . | TRBV10-2 | CASSSVTPQETQYF | TGCGCCAGCTCGTCGGTGACTCCGCAAGAGACCCAGTACTTC
many | TRBJ1-1 | . | TRBV12-3/TRBV12-4 | CASSRTAMNTEAFF | TGTGCCAGCAGCCGGACAGCTATGAACACTGAAGCTTTCTTT
few | TRBJ2-1 | . | TRBV5-1 | CASSHSAAGPLPEQFF | TGCGCCAGCAGCCACTCAGCGGCAGGGCCCCTGCCTGAGCAGTTCTTC
few | TRBJ1-6 | . | TRBV28 | CASSLLSSYNSPLHF | TGTGCCAGCAGTCTTTTGAGCTCCTATAATTCACCCCTCCACTTT